The 29 T cell receptor beta chains below all came from one sample that was sequenced in a study of molecular identifiers for immune sequencing clone quantification. TCRdb re-called the PCR reads with MiXCR, one entry per CDR3 protein. The profile shows 400,000 to 600,000 distinct CDR3 sequences, 25% of them singletons. Sequencing used naive CD8+ T cells from blood, with Jurkat cell RNA spiked in. Subset indicated: FACS-sorted CD8+CD4-CCR7+CD45RA+ naive T cells. The receptors derive from a human donor in good health. Some libraries in this study had Jurkat cell RNA spiked in.

V is TRBV5-6 and J is TRBJ1-1; no definite D call. V was cut by 3 bases and J by 3 bases, with 15 bases left in between. The V gene's germline CDR1 is SGHDT and CDR2 YYEEEE. This CDR3 spans 15 amino acids. CDR3 nucleotides: TGTGCCAGCAGCTCGCTTGTATCGCGGGACACTGAAGCTTTCTTT. Protein product: CASSSLVSRDTEAFF.

This clonotype was counted between two and nine times. The chain is built from TRBV13 and TRBJ1-2; TRBD1 agrees at 8 bases. Germline CDR1 PRHDT, CDR2 FYEKMQ (reference sequence). The CDR3 contains 13 residues. J gave up 8 bases and V 3 bases, and 5 bases lay outside the gene matches. This CDR3 reads CASSFRTGIGYTF. CDR3 nucleotide sequence: TGTGCCAGCAGCTTCCGGACAGGGATAGGCTACACCTTC.

This chain's CDR3 is CASSSTGHWDEQYF. The CDR3 DNA is TGTGCCAGCAGTTCGACAGGGCACTGGGACGAGCAGTACTTC. V is TRBV6-2 or TRBV6-3 and J is TRBJ2-7, with 7 bases fitting TRBD1. With 4 bases clipped from V and 5 bases from J, the junction kept 8 bases outside the gene matches. Germline-derived CDR1 and CDR2 are MNHEY and SVGEGT. The CDR3 loop spans 14 amino acids.

This clonotype was found a few times. The J gene is TRBJ2-5, the V gene TRBV6-5; no reliable D call. The CDR3 covers 17 residues. CDR1 and CDR2 (germline): MNHEY, SVGAGI. V was clipped by 2 bases and J by 4 bases, with 20 bases between them. The CDR3 DNA sequence: TGTGCCAGCAGTTACGAGGATAAGAGGTGGTCGCCAGAGACCCAGTACTTC. Protein: CASSYEDKRWSPETQYF.

As concerns this clonotype: A much more abundant neighbour one base away suggests this may be a read error. This CDR3 fails to terminate in the conserved phenylalanine or tryptophan, so it likely reflects a read error. The chain couples TRBV12-3 or TRBV12-4 to TRBJ2-3, with D maybe TRBD2 (5 bases). This CDR3 contains 14 residues. V was pared by 1 base and J by 5 bases, with 10 bases between. In DNA, the CDR3 is TGTGCCAGCAGTTTAGTTTCGAGGGTAGATACGCAGTATCTT. Protein: CASSLVSRVDTQYL.

There are many counts of this clonotype. V and J are TRBV7-9 and TRBJ2-2; D may match TRBD1 or TRBD2 (5 bases each). Germline loops: CDR1 SEHNR, CDR2 FQNEAQ (reference sequence). This CDR3 has 13 amino acids. V was shortened by 4 bases and J by 5 bases, with 8 bases between the two germline ends. CDR3 DNA sequence: TGTGCCAGCAGCTCCGGGGCGACCGGGGAGCTGTTTTTT. Residues: CASSSGATGELFF. Filled out from reference TRBV7-9 and TRBJ2-2, the complete variable domain reads DTGVSQNPRHKITKRGQNVTFRCDPISEHNRLYWYRQTLGQGPEFLTYFQNEAQLEKSRLLSDRFSAERPKGSFSTLEIQRTEQGDSAMYLCASSSGATGELFFGEGSRLTVL.

J is TRBJ1-5 and V is TRBV28; D unclear. Trimming removed 5 bases at V and 1 base at J, with 12 bases between. The length of the CDR3 is 15 residues. Germline values: CDR1 MDHEN, CDR2 SYDVKM. Here the CDR3 DNA reads TGTGCCAGCAGTAAGGTTACTAACAGCAATCAGCCCCAGCATTTT. Its translation is CASSKVTNSNQPQHF.

The genes are TRBV19 and TRBJ1-5, with unresolved D. Germline-derived CDR1 and CDR2 are LNHDA and SQIVND (reference sequence). CDR3 length equals 14 residues. V was pared by 1 base and J by 0 bases, with 4 bases between. CDR3 DNA sequence: TGTGCCAGTAGTATAGGCACTAGCAATCAGCCCCAGCATTTT. The encoded protein is CASSIGTSNQPQHF.

In this sample, this clonotype turned up a few times. In nucleotides, the CDR3 is TGCGCCAGCAGCCAAGCGAGTGCTCAGCCCCAGCATTTT. This sequence encodes CASSQASAQPQHF. The chain links TRBV4-1 to TRBJ1-5; D is unresolved. This CDR3 has 13 residues. Germline V gives CDR1 MGHRA, CDR2 YSYEKL. With 1 base removed from V and 6 bases from J, the gap between germline ends came to 7 bases.

This clonotype appeared many times. A read error may account for a junction end that differs from germline. The chain couples TRBV4-1 to TRBJ1-5, with D possibly matching TRBD1 (5 bases). The CDR3 runs 14 residues. CDR1 MGHRA and CDR2 YSYEKL come from the germline V gene. CDR3 nucleotides: TGTGCCAGCAGCCAAGACAGTAGCAATCAGCCCCAGCATTTT. It codes for CASSQDSSNQPQHF.

As regards this clonotype: The junction departs from germline at one end; a sequencing error may be responsible. This chain uses TRBV7-7 with TRBJ2-3; D is undetermined. The CDR3 contains 15 residues. Germline CDR1 reads SSHAT; CDR2 reads FNYEAQ (reference sequence). The CDR3 reads CASSSTEHPTDTQYF. For the CDR3, the DNA is TGTGCTAGCAGCTCTACAGAACATCCAACAGATACGCAGTATTTT.

J is TRBJ1-6 and V is TRBV3-1, with D possibly TRBD1 on 6 matching bases. The ends were cut back, 4 bases at V and 8 bases at J, with 12 bases in the middle. This CDR3 region has 14 residues. The germline V gene encodes CDR1 LGHDT and CDR2 YNNKEL (reference sequence). CDR3: CASSLRTEYSPLHF. Here the CDR3 DNA reads TGTGCCAGCAGCCTAAGGACAGAATATTCACCCCTCCACTTT.

V is TRBV7-2 and J is TRBJ2-3, with 10 bases aligning to TRBD2. CDR1 and CDR2 (germline): SGHTA, FQGNSA. Unmatched junction bases numbered 14, after V lost 1 base and J lost 4 bases. This CDR3 contains 19 residues. In DNA, the CDR3 is TGTGCCAGCAGCTTAGGTCTAGCGGGAGCCTCACCCCATTCAGATACGCAGTATTTT. Translation gives CASSLGLAGASPHSDTQYF.

This clonotype occurred many times. The chain carries TRBV29-1 and TRBJ2-5, with D perhaps matching TRBD1 (5 bases). V gave up 7 bases and J gave up 0 bases, with 15 bases separating them. There are 14 residues in the CDR3. Per the germline V gene, CDR1 is SQVTM and CDR2 is ANQGSEA. The CDR3 coding sequence is TGCAGCGCCTACCCTGACAGCCACCAAGAGACCCAGTACTTC. It encodes CSAYPDSHQETQYF.

This clonotype has at least ten counts. This chain connects TRBV27 to TRBJ2-3, with D perhaps matching TRBD1 or TRBD2 (5 bases each). The CDR3 is 13 amino acids. The V gene lost 1 base and the J gene lost 6 bases, with 8 bases spanning the gap. Germline CDR1 reads MNHEY; CDR2 reads SMNVEV (reference sequence). CDR3: CASSLYGTDTQYF. The CDR3, as DNA: TGTGCCAGCAGTTTATACGGGACGGATACGCAGTATTTT.

This chain joins TRBV5-1 and TRBJ1-1; D not resolved. The CDR3 totals 16 residues. CDR1 is SGHRS and CDR2 is YFSETQ in the germline V gene. V gave up 0 bases and J gave up 2 bases, with 14 bases separating them. CDR3 protein: CASSLAAGPSNTEAFF. The CDR3 DNA sequence: TGCGCCAGCAGCTTGGCCGCGGGCCCCTCTAACACTGAAGCTTTCTTT.

Remarks on this clonotype: A much larger clone lies one base from this, so it may be a read error. The chain has TRBV4-1 and TRBJ1-1; weak D call: TRBD1 (6 bases). The V gene's germline CDR1 is MGHRA and CDR2 YSYEKL. The CDR3 is 17 residues long. The V and J ends lost 4 bases and 4 bases respectively, with 22 bases between them. The DNA for the CDR3 is TGCGCCAGCAGCCTACAGGGAGTCCTTGTCCGGAGCACTGAAGCTTTCTTT. Translation gives CASSLQGVLVRSTEAFF.

On this clonotype itself: It is likely a read error, because the conserved phenylalanine at the end of the CDR3 is missing. The V gene is TRBV6-2 or TRBV6-3, the J gene TRBJ2-3; D unresolved. Trimming took 4 bases from V and 0 from J, leaving 5 bases between them. This CDR3 has 13 amino acids. Germline V gene sequence: CDR1 MNHEY, CDR2 SVGEGT. The CDR3 reads CASSWVSTDTQYL. CDR3 in DNA: TGTGCCAGCAGTTGGGTGAGCACAGATACGCAGTATCTT.

In regard to this clonotype: A junction boundary mismatches the germline segment, possibly from a read error. The CDR3 loop reads CANSYSNLGRYEQYF. The CDR3 DNA sequence: TGTGCCAACAGTTACTCGAATCTGGGTAGATACGAGCAGTACTTC. The J gene is TRBJ2-7, the V gene TRBV6-5; D is unresolved. Germline V gene data show CDR1 as MNHEY and CDR2 as SVGAGI. This CDR3 has 15 amino acids.

The chain has TRBV7-9 and TRBJ2-5, with 7 nucleotides matching TRBD2. The CDR3 sequence is 15 residues long. Germline trimming cut 0 bases from V and 2 bases from J; bases unmatched to any gene: 3. The germline V gene has CDR1 SEHNR and CDR2 FQNEAQ (reference sequence). CDR3 nucleotide sequence: TGTGCCAGCAGCTTAGCGCTAGCGGCACAAGAGACCCAGTACTTC. The encoded protein is CASSLALAAQETQYF.

The chain links TRBV6-5 to TRBJ1-3; D remains unclear. Trimming pared 3 bases from V and 2 bases from J, leaving 11 bases between. From germline, CDR1 is MNHEY and CDR2 SVGAGI. This CDR3 comprises 15 residues. As DNA, the CDR3 is TGTGCCAGCAGTTATGGGAGTGGCGCTGGAAACACCATATATTTT. As protein: CASSYGSGAGNTIYF.

The rearrangement links TRBV4-3 to TRBJ1-3; D remains unclear. The length of the CDR3 is 14 residues. From germline, CDR1 is LGHNA and CDR2 YSLEER. Trimming left V 4 bases short and J 2 bases short, with 9 bases between. CDR3 sequence: CASSPDRTGNTIYF. The CDR3 DNA sequence: TGCGCCAGCAGCCCGGACCGTACTGGAAACACCATATATTTT.

Ten or more counts support this clonotype. V is TRBV12-5 and J is TRBJ2-7; 11 bases align to TRBD1. Germline loops: CDR1 LGHNT, CDR2 FRNRAP. The CDR3 runs to 17 residues. J was trimmed by 6 bases and V by 0 bases; bases with no gene match: 10. The CDR3 sequence: CASGLVRLDRGPGEQYF. As DNA, the CDR3 is TGTGCTAGTGGTTTGGTACGGTTGGACAGGGGGCCTGGCGAGCAGTACTTC.

With regard to this clonotype: A single base separates this from a much larger clone, so it may be a read error. The chain employs TRBV20-1 and TRBJ1-6, with D unresolved. The length of the CDR3 is 11 residues. Germline-derived CDR1 and CDR2 are DFQATT and SNEGSKA (reference sequence). The DNA for the CDR3 is TGCAGTGCTGCCCAGTCATCACGCCTCCACTTT. Residues: CSAAQSSRLHF.

With respect to this clonotype: It is likely a read error, because the conserved phenylalanine at the end of the CDR3 is missing. The chain uses TRBV7-2 and TRBJ2-1; D is unclear. CDR3 length: 15 residues. Trimming removed 10 bases at V and 4 bases at J, with 20 bases between. Germline CDR1 reads SGHTA; CDR2 reads FQGNSA. Here the CDR3 DNA reads TGTGCCACCCATAGAGCGCTAGACGGGTACAATGAGCAGTTCCTC. Translation gives CATHRALDGYNEQFL.

This clonotype was observed a single time. The CDR3 carries no conserved terminal phenylalanine or tryptophan, so it likely arises from a read error. CDR3 in DNA: TGTGCCAGCAGCTTAGGACTAGCGGTAACAGATACGCAGTATTAT. It encodes CASSLGLAVTDTQYY. V gene TRBV7-9 combines with J gene TRBJ2-3, with 9 nucleotides matching TRBD2. Germline CDR1 reads SEHNR; CDR2 reads FQNEAQ (reference sequence). The trim removed 1 base at V and 3 bases at J, leaving 2 bases unmatched. The CDR3 is 15 residues long.

The chain uses TRBV29-1 and TRBJ2-1; 13 positions agree with TRBD2. The CDR3 contains 13 residues. Germline V lookup: CDR1 SQVTM, CDR2 ANQGSEA. Losses at the gene ends were 5 bases for V and 6 bases for J; bases not matched to a gene: 1. The CDR3: CSVTSGRANEQFF. DNA for the CDR3: TGCAGCGTTACTAGCGGGAGGGCCAATGAGCAGTTCTTC.

V usage is TRBV5-8 and J usage is TRBJ2-1; the D gene is possibly TRBD1 (6 bases). There are 15 residues in the CDR3. The ends were cut back, 4 bases at V and 4 bases at J, with 15 bases in the middle. Germline V gene data show CDR1 as SGHTS and CDR2 as YDEGEE. The CDR3 spells CASSEDRPPYNEQFF. Written as DNA, the CDR3 is TGTGCCAGCAGCGAAGACAGGCCGCCTTACAATGAGCAGTTCTTC.

This clonotype was observed a few times. This chain uses TRBV7-9 with TRBJ1-4; TRBD1 agrees at 7 bases. V gave up 3 bases and J gave up 0 bases; unmatched junction bases: 13. The germline CDR1 and CDR2 sequences are SEHNR and FQNEAQ (reference sequence). The length of the CDR3 is 19 residues. For the CDR3, the DNA is TGTGCCAGCAGCTTCGCTAGTCTCGGACAGGACGCAACTAATGAAAAACTGTTTTTT. Amino acids: CASSFASLGQDATNEKLFF.